A single T cell receptor beta chain is shown here with its context. Its antigen is currently unknown. These data come from a study of OX40 agonist ivuxolimab in advanced cancers. Study-wide context: Partial responses were observed in three patients, of whom one had hepatocellular carcinoma and two had cutaneous melanoma. General observations from the study: The CD4+ and CD8+ T cells in the blood had expanded clonally by week 6 at 0.1 to 3.0 mg/kg.

The cohort excluded patients with autoimmune disease history or systemic immunosuppression. The assay was immunoSEQ multiplex PCR, and TCRdb's table has in-frame clones only and misses some. This sample has 95,000 to 100,000 clones; about four fifths occur once, and the top ten carry about 1.6%. The CDR3 contains 16 residues. Trimming took 2 bases from V and 1 from J, leaving 12 bases between them. Germline-derived CDR1 and CDR2 are SGHNT and YENEEA. This receptor was identified in an adult with an advanced solid tumor such as melanoma, head and neck, liver or kidney cancer. Sample: CD4+ or CD8+ T cells sorted from blood, taken in a trial of the OX40 agonist ivuxolimab. The chain combines TRBV11-3 with TRBJ2-1; possible D gene TRBD2, 5 bases. Here the CDR3 reads CASSLRLASSYNEQFF. In nucleotides, the CDR3 is TGTGCCAGCAGCTTAAGGCTAGCATCGTCCTACAATGAGCAGTTCTTC. Supplemented by reference TRBV11-3 and TRBJ2-1, the full variable domain reads EAGVVQSPRYKIIEKKQPVAFWCNPISGHNTLYWYLQNLGQGPELLIRYENEEAVDDSQLPKDRFSAERLKGVDSTLKIQPAELGDSAVYLCASSLRLASSYNEQFFGPGTRLTVL.